The next 21 T cell receptor beta chains were all read from a single sample in a study of blood T cell repertoires in COVID-19. This table comes from immunoSEQ multiplex PCR, and its TCRdb copy is limited to in-frame clones, with some not included. The profile shows about 130,000 clones, roughly 72% of them singletons. The sequencing input was peripheral blood. The receptors come from a human donor in a cohort sampled during active COVID-19.

By share of the sample, this clone is medium-sized (0.01 to 0.1%). The J gene is TRBJ2-1, the V gene TRBV7-9; 7 bases fit TRBD1. CDR1 is SEHNR, CDR2 FQNEAQ, per germline (reference sequence). With 3 bases clipped from V and 8 bases from J, the junction kept 1 base outside the gene matches. The CDR3 contains 12 residues. The CDR3 protein is CASSFDRDEQFF. The CDR3 region has the DNA TGTGCCAGCAGCTTCGACAGGGATGAGCAGTTCTTC.

V is TRBV7-9 and J is TRBJ2-5; TRBD1 aligns across 10 bases. J was trimmed by 1 base and V by 1 base; bases with no gene match: 6. Germline loops: CDR1 SEHNR, CDR2 FQNEAQ (reference sequence). There are 17 residues in the CDR3. The CDR3 DNA follows: TGTGCCAGCAGCTTAGGGACAGGGGGGAGTCCCCAAGAGACCCAGTACTTC. Residues: CASSLGTGGSPQETQYF. The full variable domain, its missing parts supplied by reference TRBV7-9 and TRBJ2-5, is DTGVSQNPRHKITKRGQNVTFRCDPISEHNRLYWYRQTLGQGPEFLTYFQNEAQLEKSRLLSDRFSAERPKGSFSTLEIQRTEQGDSAMYLCASSLGTGGSPQETQYFGPGTRLLVL.

The chain carries TRBV4-2 and TRBJ1-1; a weak D match, TRBD1 (5 bases). V was trimmed by 0 bases and J by 6 bases, leaving 8 bases between them. Germline CDR1 and CDR2: LGHNA and YNFKEQ. The CDR3 runs to 13 residues. In nucleotides, the CDR3 is TGTGCCAGCAGCCAAGAAGGAGGGGCTGAAGCTTTCTTT. It codes for CASSQEGGAEAFF.

The rearrangement links TRBV19 to TRBJ1-3; D remains ambiguous. Germline V gives CDR1 LNHDA, CDR2 SQIVND (reference sequence). The CDR3 totals 15 residues. V dropped 10 bases and J dropped 0 bases, with 16 bases sitting between them. The CDR3: CATFTNRGSGNTIYF. The CDR3 DNA reads as TGTGCCACCTTCACGAACCGGGGCTCTGGAAACACCATATATTTT.

This clone was seen a few times. The chain has TRBV30 and TRBJ1-3; D remains ambiguous. CDR1 is GTSNPN and CDR2 is SVGIG in the germline V gene (reference sequence). The CDR3 spans 12 residues. V lost 4 bases, J lost 4 bases, and 8 bases lay in between. For the CDR3, the DNA is TGTGCCTGGAAAAAAGCGGGAAACACCATATATTTT. This translates into CAWKKAGNTIYF.

This clone has a handful of counts. The chain carries TRBV19 and TRBJ2-1; D is possibly TRBD2 (5 bases). This CDR3 has 14 amino acids. Trimming left V 5 bases short and J 2 bases short, with 10 bases between. Per germline, CDR1 LNHDA and CDR2 SQIVND (reference sequence). In nucleotides, the CDR3 is TGTGCCAGTAGTCCTTCCGGGACCTACAATGAGCAGTTCTTC. This sequence encodes CASSPSGTYNEQFF.

This clone was seen more than once but under ten times. This chain connects TRBV4-2 to TRBJ2-7, with 7 bases identical to TRBD2. Germline V gene sequence: CDR1 LGHNA, CDR2 YNFKEQ. The CDR3 is 15 residues long. V was pared by 0 bases and J by 3 bases, with 5 bases of the junction left unmatched. CDR3: CASSQDRASGYEQYF. DNA for the CDR3: TGTGCCAGCAGCCAAGATAGAGCTAGCGGCTACGAGCAGTACTTC.

V is TRBV7-9 and J is TRBJ1-6, with D hard to call. V was shortened by 5 bases and J by 7 bases, with 15 bases between the two germline ends. This CDR3 region has 15 residues. Germline assignment: CDR1 SEHNR and CDR2 FQNEAQ (reference sequence). CDR3 nucleotides: TGTGCCAGCAGCCCACCAGAGCACAGCAATTCACCCCTCCACTTT. This codes for CASSPPEHSNSPLHF.

The chain carries TRBV5-1 and TRBJ2-1; 8 bases are a match to TRBD2. J gave up 5 bases and V 4 bases, and 5 bases lay outside the gene matches. Germline V gives CDR1 SGHRS, CDR2 YFSETQ. The CDR3 is made up of 14 amino acids. The CDR3 here is CASSSGGRNNEQFF. DNA for the CDR3: TGCGCCAGCAGCAGCGGGGGAAGGAACAATGAGCAGTTCTTC. Filled out from reference TRBV5-1 and TRBJ2-1, the complete variable domain reads KAGVTQTPRYLIKTRGQQVTLSCSPISGHRSVSWYQQTPGQGLQFLFEYFSETQRNKGNFPGRFSGRQFSNSRSEMNVSTLELGDSALYLCASSSGGRNNEQFFGPGTRLTVL.

This chain connects TRBV7-6 to TRBJ2-7; D may be TRBD1 (7 bases). This CDR3 has 15 residues. Germline CDR1 is SGHVS and CDR2 is FNYEAQ. V was clipped by 5 bases and J by 1 base, with 15 bases between them. The CDR3 coding sequence is TGTGCCAGCAGCGAGGGGGGACAGTCATCCTACGAGCAGTACTTC. Translation: CASSEGGQSSYEQYF.

V is TRBV2 and J is TRBJ2-5; D is perhaps TRBD2 (6 bases). The CDR3 covers 13 residues. Deletions cut 6 bases from V and 1 base from J, with 9 bases between. CDR1 is SNHLY and CDR2 is FYNNEI in the germline V gene. The CDR3 DNA reads as TGTGCCAGCAGCCGGGACTCCCAAGAGACCCAGTACTTC. It translates to CASSRDSQETQYF.

The chain combines TRBV9 with TRBJ1-4, with 9 bases fitting TRBD1. CDR1 is SGDLS and CDR2 is YYNGEE in the germline V gene. The CDR3 length is 13 residues. V lost 0 bases to trimming and J lost 11 bases; unmatched junction nucleotides: 2. CDR3 sequence reads: CASSVGDRDKLFF. For the CDR3, the DNA is TGTGCCAGCAGCGTAGGGGACAGGGACAAACTGTTTTTT.

This chain links TRBV3-1 (or the pseudogene TRBV3-2) with TRBJ1-1; the match to TRBD1 covers 9 bases. Per the germline V gene, CDR1 is LGHDT and CDR2 is YNNKEL (reference sequence). V was clipped by 4 bases and J by 5 bases; unmatched bases: 5. The CDR3 runs to 14 residues. This CDR3 is CASSRGTGQTEAFF. As DNA, the CDR3 is TGTGCCAGCAGCCGAGGGACAGGGCAAACTGAAGCTTTCTTT.

The chain combines TRBV7-8 with TRBJ2-2, with a possible D match to TRBD1 (5 bases). Trimming stripped 6 bases from V and 3 bases from J, with 8 bases between. The CDR3 consists of 13 residues. Germline CDR1 and CDR2: SGHVS and FQNEAQ. The CDR3, as DNA: TGTGCCAGCAGAGACAGATACACCGGGGAGCTGTTTTTT. This translates into CASRDRYTGELFF.

The chain recombines TRBV5-1 with TRBJ1-4; 12 positions agree with TRBD1. This CDR3 spans 21 amino acids. With V trimmed by 0 bases and J by 8 bases, 20 bases remained unmatched. Per the germline V gene, CDR1 is SGHRS and CDR2 is YFSETQ. CDR3 bases: TGCGCCAGCAGCTTGGTTCCAACTGTTCCGGGACAGGGGGCGAGAGGGGAAAAACTGTTTTTT. As protein: CASSLVPTVPGQGARGEKLFF.

This clone was observed a few times. The rearrangement joins TRBV19 to TRBJ1-2, with D unresolved. V lost 4 bases to trimming and J lost 4 bases, with 13 bases between them. There are 14 residues in the CDR3. CDR1 is LNHDA, CDR2 SQIVND, per germline (reference sequence). The CDR3: CASSSGRQIYGYTF. In DNA, the CDR3 is TGTGCCAGTAGTAGCGGCCGCCAGATCTATGGCTACACCTTC.

The CDR3 DNA reads as TGTGCCAGCAGTGTGGAGGGGGGGACCACAGATACGCAGTATTTT. It codes for CASSVEGGTTDTQYF. J is TRBJ2-3 and V is TRBV2, with TRBD2 as a possible D gene (7 bases). The CDR3 sequence is 15 residues long. In germline, CDR1 is SNHLY, CDR2 FYNNEI. Trimming took off 4 bases at V and 2 bases at J, with 13 bases between the two ends.

The gene calls are TRBV5-4 and TRBJ2-7; the D gene is possibly TRBD2 (5 bases). Germline assignment: CDR1 SGHNT and CDR2 YYREEE (reference sequence). V lost 4 bases and J lost 6, with 14 bases in between. The CDR3 is 13 residues long. The CDR3 sequence is CASSLGLPGEQYF. CDR3 DNA: TGTGCCAGCAGCCTCGGACTCCCGGGCGAGCAGTACTTC.

This chain joins TRBV6-2 or TRBV6-3 and TRBJ2-2, with D perhaps matching TRBD1 (6 bases). Germline V gives CDR1 MNHEY, CDR2 SVGEGT. The CDR3 is 15 amino acids. Trimming removed 5 bases at V and 7 bases at J, with 17 bases between. In DNA, the CDR3 is TGTGCCAGCAGTGACCACACAGGGCTCGGCGGGGAGCTGTTTTTT. This encodes CASSDHTGLGGELFF.

This clone has a single count. V usage is TRBV9 and J usage is TRBJ1-4, with a weak D call TRBD1 (6 bases). Trimming cost V 3 bases and J 7 bases, with 13 bases left between them. CDR1 and CDR2 from the germline V gene are SGDLS and YYNGEE. The CDR3 sequence is 14 residues long. The CDR3 sequence is CASSAGGAGEKLFF. The CDR3 DNA reads TGTGCCAGCAGCGCCGGGGGGGCGGGTGAAAAACTGTTTTTT.

CDR3: CASSFDRSRGYTF. The CDR3 DNA reads TGTGCCAGCAGCTTCGACAGGTCCAGGGGCTACACCTTC. The chain carries TRBV7-2 and TRBJ1-2; tentative D call: TRBD1 (6 bases). The CDR3 runs to 13 residues. The germline V gene has CDR1 SGHTA and CDR2 FQGNSA. V dropped 3 bases and J dropped 8 bases, with 13 bases sitting between them.